This T cell receptor (beta chain) came from a study of Ad26.COV2.S vaccination and SARS-CoV-2 variants. Overall study context: The study gave Ad26.COV2.S intramuscularly, once or twice 56 days apart.

The treatment denotes: roughly 18 received Ad26.COV2.S at low or high dose, single or two shots; about five received placebo; per-sample allocation not given. All samples were drawn on day 63, counting from the first vaccine or placebo injection. Measured with immunoSEQ multiplex PCR; TCRdb has only the in-frame clones, and not every one. The sample includes some 460,000 clones, roughly 87% of them seen just once. CDR1 is LNHNV, CDR2 YYDKDF, per germline (reference sequence). Trimming removed 0 bases from V and 10 bases from J, with 10 bases in between. CDR3 length: 13 amino acids. This TCR was sampled from a person between 18 and 60 years old who received the Ad26.COV2.S COVID-19 vaccine or a placebo. The V gene is TRBV15, the J gene TRBJ1-5, with D possibly TRBD1 on 5 matching bases. The specimen was peripheral blood, collected in a trial of Ad26.COV2.S vaccine versus placebo. CDR3 nucleotides: TGTGCCACCAGCAGAGATGGGGCGAGCCCCCAGCATTTT. It encodes CATSRDGASPQHF.